The 22 T cell receptor beta chains below were found in one sample sequenced in a study of CXCR3-negative and CXCR3-positive naive CD8 T cells (dated by TCRdb to between 2019 and 2020). TCRdb records NextSeq 550 as the sequencer. The Human TCR Profiling Kit (MiLaboratory) was used to make UMI-labeled 5' RACE TRB cDNA libraries. Following reprocessing of the reads by TCRdb, the data hold one row per CDR3 protein sequence and no DNA is available. This sample's listing comprises more than 65,000 distinct CDR3 sequences. Roughly 1.5% of the sample rests with the top ten. Sequenced material: naive CXCR3- CD8+ T cells from blood. The cell subset or site label, as the study defines it: CD45RO-CCR7+CD27+CD95- naive CD8+ T cells lacking CXCR3 (TNR3-). The receptors originated from a human donor in good health. Some clones in this sample may be carry-over from other donors' samples.

This chain connects TRBV4-3 to TRBJ2-7; TCRdb names TRBD1, which stays unverified in the absence of DNA. Germline V gene lookup returns CDR1 LGHNA and CDR2 YSLEER. The CDR3 has 18 residues. CDR3 amino acids: CASSQDRGVWGRVNEQYF.

The rearrangement links TRBV29-1 to TRBJ2-1; the TCRdb call, TRBD2, lacks DNA for checking. Germline loops: CDR1 SQVTM, CDR2 ANQGSEA. This CDR3 contains 18 residues. The CDR3 reads CSVEGHTLLAGDGNEQFF.

The chain combines TRBV27 with TRBJ1-1; there is no DNA to check the TCRdb D call of TRBD1. The CDR3 spans 13 residues. Per the germline V gene, CDR1 is MNHEY and CDR2 is SMNVEV (reference sequence). The CDR3 sequence is CASSRDRGAEAFF.

This chain links TRBV7-3 with TRBJ2-1; TCRdb's D call of TRBD1 is untestable without DNA. The CDR3 extends over 16 amino acids. Germline assignment: CDR1 SGHTA and CDR2 FQGTGA. CDR3 sequence reads: CASSLGSGQPYNEQFF.

V gene TRBV7-9 combines with J gene TRBJ2-7; no DNA is available, so the TRBD1 call from TCRdb remains unchecked. The CDR3 loop spans 13 amino acids. Per germline, CDR1 SEHNR and CDR2 FQNEAQ (reference sequence). The CDR3 reads CASSSRDSYEQYF.

The J gene is TRBJ2-7, the V gene TRBV29-1; TCRdb calls TRBD2, which cannot be checked without DNA. This CDR3 contains 12 residues. In germline, CDR1 is SQVTM, CDR2 ANQGSEA. The CDR3 loop is CSVAGSRAEQYF.

V is TRBV29-1 and J is TRBJ2-2. This CDR3 is built from 13 residues. CDR1 and CDR2 from the germline V gene are SQVTM and ANQGSEA. CDR3 residues: CSVLWGNTGELFF.

The chain recombines TRBV29-1 with TRBJ2-5; checking the TCRdb D call of TRBD1 is not possible without DNA. Germline V gene lookup returns CDR1 SQVTM and CDR2 ANQGSEA. This CDR3 has 13 residues. The CDR3 region is CSYPIPLKGTQYF.

The chain joins TRBV28 to TRBJ2-7; TCRdb indicates TRBD1, and absent DNA this call remains unverified. The length of the CDR3 is 14 residues. Germline V gene data show CDR1 as MDHEN and CDR2 as SYDVKM. The CDR3 protein is CASSLQGSSYEQYF. Full variable domain (rest looked up from reference TRBV28 and TRBJ2-7): DVKVTQSSRYLVKRTGEKVFLECVQDMDHENMFWYRQDPGLGLRLIYFSYDVKMKEKGDIPEGYSVSREKKERFSLILESASTNQTSMYLCASSLQGSSYEQYFGPGTRLTVT.

This rearrangement joins TRBV4-2 to TRBJ2-1; TCRdb picks TRBD1, but there is no DNA to check that call. This CDR3 is built from 17 residues. Germline-derived CDR1 and CDR2 are LGHNA and YNFKEQ. The CDR3 region is CASSQVGGGLSYNEQFF.

The chain uses TRBV7-9 and TRBJ1-4; without DNA, the TCRdb call of TRBD1 cannot be checked. Per the germline V gene, CDR1 is SEHNR and CDR2 is FQNEAQ (reference sequence). CDR3 size: 16 residues. The CDR3 loop is CASSSQEEGALEKLFF. Full variable domain (missing parts from reference TRBV7-9 and TRBJ1-4): DTGVSQNPRHKITKRGQNVTFRCDPISEHNRLYWYRQTLGQGPEFLTYFQNEAQLEKSRLLSDRFSAERPKGSFSTLEIQRTEQGDSAMYLCASSSQEEGALEKLFFGSGTQLSVL.

The chain couples TRBV3-1 to TRBJ2-2; as DNA is missing, the TRBD1 call by TCRdb cannot be tested. The germline V gene encodes CDR1 LGHDT and CDR2 YNNKEL (reference sequence). The CDR3 extends over 16 amino acids. CDR3 sequence reads: CASSQDIKGHTGELFF.

The CDR3 sequence is CASSLGPPTEAFF. The chain is built from TRBV5-1 and TRBJ1-1. The germline gives CDR1 SGHRS, CDR2 YFSETQ. The CDR3 runs 13 residues.

The rearrangement joins TRBV6-4 to TRBJ2-3; the TCRdb D gene call, TRBD1, has no DNA to confirm it. The length of the CDR3 is 14 residues. CDR1 and CDR2 (germline): MRHNA, SNTAGT. The CDR3 reads CASSDVGGGDTQYF.

This chain joins TRBV5-4 and TRBJ2-3. Germline values: CDR1 SGHNT, CDR2 YYREEE (reference sequence). The CDR3 contains 12 residues. The CDR3 reads CASSFSTDTQYF.

This chain links TRBV9 with TRBJ1-6; TCRdb lists TRBD1, though no DNA is available to test this call. CDR1 SGDLS and CDR2 YYNGEE come from the germline V gene. The CDR3 is made up of 15 amino acids. CDR3 residues: CASSVGDRGYSPLHF.

J is TRBJ2-7 and V is TRBV30; the TCRdb call, TRBD1, lacks DNA for checking. CDR3 length: 13 amino acids. The germline gives CDR1 GTSNPN, CDR2 SVGIG (reference sequence). This chain's CDR3 is CAWSRGYDYEQYF.

J is TRBJ2-5 and V is TRBV4-1; as DNA is missing, the TRBD2 call by TCRdb cannot be tested. CDR3 length: 17 residues. Per the germline V gene, CDR1 is MGHRA and CDR2 is YSYEKL. CDR3 sequence reads: CASSPFAGTADQETQYF.

The J gene is TRBJ2-1, the V gene TRBV5-1; TCRdb proposes TRBD2, but this gene call is untestable without DNA. Per germline, CDR1 SGHRS and CDR2 YFSETQ. The CDR3 length is 14 residues. CDR3 residues: CASSLTSGSNEQFF.

The chain has TRBV27 and TRBJ2-5; TCRdb gives TRBD1 as the D gene, but with no DNA this cannot be confirmed. CDR1 MNHEY and CDR2 SMNVEV come from the germline V gene (reference sequence). The CDR3 has 16 residues. CDR3 protein: CASRGTEVNLQETQYF.

The chain employs TRBV11-2 and TRBJ1-1; TCRdb indicates TRBD1, and absent DNA this call remains unverified. Germline-derived CDR1 and CDR2 are SGHAT and FQNNGV. The CDR3 loop spans 16 amino acids. CDR3 sequence: CASSFYGGLPNTEAFF. The whole variable domain, remainder taken from reference TRBV11-2 and TRBJ1-1, is EAGVAQSPRYKIIEKRQSVAFWCNPISGHATLYWYQQILGQGPKLLIQFQNNGVVDDSQLPKDRFSAERLKGVDSTLKIQPAKLEDSAVYLCASSFYGGLPNTEAFFGQGTRLTVV.

The rearrangement joins TRBV5-1 to TRBJ1-2; TCRdb's D gene call, TRBD1, goes unchecked for lack of DNA. This CDR3 spans 16 amino acids. Germline lookup yields CDR1 SGHRS and CDR2 YFSETQ. Here the CDR3 reads CASSLEYPGQVYGYTF. Combining the CDR3 with reference TRBV5-1 and TRBJ1-2 gives the whole variable domain KAGVTQTPRYLIKTRGQQVTLSCSPISGHRSVSWYQQTPGQGLQFLFEYFSETQRNKGNFPGRFSGRQFSNSRSEMNVSTLELGDSALYLCASSLEYPGQVYGYTFGSGTRLTVV.